Shown below are 24 T cell receptor beta chains from a single sample sequenced in a study of shared clonotypes between healthy human individuals (dated by TCRdb to the early 2020s). The library was generated by the immunoSEQ multiplex PCR assay. Entries here come from immuneACCESS through TCRdb and include only in-frame sequences with V and J called. Some clones fail to appear in such tables; in the studies checked, an unresolved V gene covers under half of the shortfall, and the cause of the remainder is unknown. This sample comprises millions of clones, roughly 94% of them detected only once. The ten largest clones add up to 0.1% to 0.15% of the sample. The specimen sequenced was naive CD4+ T cells sorted from blood. Per the publication, the cell subset or site label means: CD45RA+ positively selected. These receptors originate from a man in his late teens or twenties in good health.

DNA of the CDR3: TGTGCCAGCAGTTCACACGGACAGGGGTACTCCTACGAGCAGTACTTC. Its translation: CASSSHGQGYSYEQYF. The chain has TRBV28 and TRBJ2-7; 9 bases match TRBD1. V lost 4 bases to trimming and J lost 0 bases; unmatched junction nucleotides: 7. This CDR3 region has 16 residues. CDR1 MDHEN and CDR2 SYDVKM come from the germline V gene.

The chain combines TRBV19 with TRBJ1-4; D call uncertain. CDR1 and CDR2 from the germline V gene are LNHDA and SQIVND (reference sequence). V lost 5 bases, J lost 8 bases, and 21 bases lay in between. The CDR3 loop spans 16 amino acids. The CDR3 region has the DNA TGTGCCAGTAGTGCCAAAGGAGAAGACTCGAAGGAAAAACTGTTTTTT. This codes for CASSAKGEDSKEKLFF.

This clone was observed a single time. This chain connects TRBV4-1 to TRBJ1-2; D might be TRBD1 (5 bases). The CDR3 runs 15 residues. V was trimmed by 4 bases and J by 7 bases, leaving 19 bases between them. The germline CDR1 and CDR2 sequences are MGHRA and YSYEKL. CDR3 DNA: TGCGCCAGCAGCCGAGACGGGACGAACTATGGTGGCTACACCTTC. It encodes CASSRDGTNYGGYTF.

The rearrangement joins TRBV7-9 to TRBJ2-3; 12 nucleotides align to TRBD2. V lost 5 bases, J lost 5 bases, and 5 bases stayed unmatched. The length of the CDR3 is 15 residues. Per the germline V gene, CDR1 is SEHNR and CDR2 is FQNEAQ (reference sequence). The chain's CDR3 is CASSTSGRLIDTQYF. CDR3 in DNA: TGTGCCAGCAGCACTAGCGGGAGGCTGATAGATACGCAGTATTTT.

The chain joins TRBV30 to TRBJ2-1; 10 positions agree with TRBD2. Trimming took 0 bases from V and 6 from J; bases not matched to a gene: 11. In germline, CDR1 is GTSNPN, CDR2 SVGIG (reference sequence). The CDR3 sequence is 17 residues long. This CDR3 is CAWSVGVLAGDRNEQFF. CDR3 sequence (DNA): TGTGCCTGGAGTGTAGGCGTTCTAGCGGGGGACCGCAATGAGCAGTTCTTC. Looking up the rest from reference TRBV30 and TRBJ2-1 gives the full variable domain: SQTIHQWPATLVQPVGSPLSLECTVEGTSNPNLYWYRQAAGRGLQLLFYSVGIGQISSEVPQNLSASRPQDRQFILSSKKLLLSDSGFYLCAWSVGVLAGDRNEQFFGPGTRLTVL.

The V call is TRBV4-1, the J call TRBJ2-7, with 7 bases aligning to TRBD1. The length of the CDR3 is 16 residues. CDR1 is MGHRA, CDR2 YSYEKL, per germline. V shed 0 bases, J shed 4 bases, and the junction held 9 bases outside the gene matches. Here the CDR3 reads CASSQDRTGPGYEQYF. Written as DNA, the CDR3 is TGCGCCAGCAGCCAAGATAGGACAGGCCCGGGATACGAGCAGTACTTC.

The chain joins TRBV9 to TRBJ1-1; TRBD1 might be the D (6 bases). Germline V CDR1 and CDR2: SGDLS, YYNGEE. V was clipped by 0 bases and J by 9 bases, with 15 bases between them. The CDR3 is 14 amino acids. CDR3 protein: CASSVAGESGKAFF. The CDR3 DNA sequence: TGTGCCAGCAGCGTAGCAGGGGAGAGCGGTAAAGCTTTCTTT. Complete variable domain (other parts from reference TRBV9 and TRBJ1-1): DSGVTQTPKHLITATGQRVTLRCSPRSGDLSVYWYQQSLDQGLQFLIQYYNGEERAKGNILERFSAQQFPDLHSELNLSSLELGDSALYFCASSVAGESGKAFFGQGTRLTVV.

The chain is built from TRBV27 and TRBJ2-7; 11 bases fit TRBD1. CDR3 length equals 15 residues. In germline, CDR1 is MNHEY, CDR2 SMNVEV (reference sequence). With V trimmed by 7 bases and J by 4 bases, 9 bases remained unmatched. CDR3 protein: CASNHWTGGSYEQYF. In DNA, the CDR3 is TGTGCCAGCAACCACTGGACAGGGGGCTCTTACGAGCAGTACTTC.

The chain links TRBV5-6 to TRBJ2-5; tentative D call: TRBD2 (6 bases). CDR1 and CDR2 (germline): SGHDT, YYEEEE. V was trimmed by 3 bases and J by 2 bases, leaving 14 bases between them. The CDR3 length is 15 residues. In DNA form, the CDR3 reads TGTGCCAGCAGCTCCGCGGGACGTCCGCAAGAGACCCAGTACTTC. Translating it yields CASSSAGRPQETQYF.

The chain employs TRBV5-4 and TRBJ2-5; weak D call: TRBD1 (6 bases). The CDR3 is 14 amino acids. V lost 3 bases to trimming and J lost 5 bases, with 14 bases between them. The germline V gene has CDR1 SGHNT and CDR2 YYREEE (reference sequence). The CDR3: CASSSKTGTETQYF. CDR3 nucleotides: TGTGCCAGCAGCTCCAAAACAGGGACGGAGACCCAGTACTTC.

The chain links TRBV10-3 to TRBJ2-1, with 9 bases aligning to TRBD2. There are 19 residues in the CDR3. Germline CDR1 is ENHRY and CDR2 is SYGVKD. The V segment lost 0 bases and the J segment 6 bases; nucleotides outside the gene matches: 15. CDR3 in DNA: TGTGCCATCAGTGAGTCGGGGCTAGCGGGACTTGGTGACCCCAATGAGCAGTTCTTC. It is translated as CAISESGLAGLGDPNEQFF.

This chain links TRBV6-4 with TRBJ1-2; D is uncertain. CDR1 is MRHNA, CDR2 SNTAGT, per germline. The CDR3 runs 15 residues. Trimming stripped 0 bases from V and 4 bases from J, with 12 bases between. Here the CDR3 reads CASSDSTGSGYGYTF. CDR3 sequence (DNA): TGTGCCAGCAGTGACTCAACGGGGTCAGGCTATGGCTACACCTTC.

The gene calls are TRBV27 and TRBJ2-5, with TRBD1 identical over 9 bases. CDR3 length: 14 amino acids. With V trimmed by 6 bases and J by 1 base, 3 bases remained unmatched. The germline V gene has CDR1 MNHEY and CDR2 SMNVEV (reference sequence). The CDR3 spells CASRRQGVQETQYF. CDR3 in DNA: TGTGCCAGCAGGAGACAGGGGGTCCAAGAGACCCAGTACTTC.

This sequence joins TRBV2 and TRBJ2-1; 7 bases align to TRBD1. The J segment lost 6 bases and the V segment lost 6 bases, leaving 8 bases of the junction unmatched. Germline CDR1 reads SNHLY; CDR2 reads FYNNEI. The CDR3 is 14 amino acids. The CDR3 DNA reads as TGTGCCAGCAGAAACAGGGGCCCCCCCAATGAGCAGTTCTTC. Its protein product is CASRNRGPPNEQFF.

The chain combines TRBV5-6 with TRBJ2-2, with 7 bases matching TRBD1. From germline, CDR1 is SGHDT and CDR2 YYEEEE. The CDR3 contains 15 residues. Germline trimming cut 4 bases from V and 0 bases from J; bases unmatched to any gene: 3. CDR3 nucleotides: TGTGCCAGCAGCCGGACAGGCGCGAACACCGGGGAGCTGTTTTTT. This translates into CASSRTGANTGELFF.

This clone was seen only once. This chain uses TRBV19 with TRBJ1-1, with a weak D call TRBD1 (6 bases). Germline lookup yields CDR1 LNHDA and CDR2 SQIVND (reference sequence). Trimming pared 5 bases from V and 4 bases from J, leaving 29 bases between. The CDR3 is 19 residues long. The CDR3 sequence is CASSGGRDTAYIRGTEAFF. DNA of the CDR3: TGTGCCAGTAGTGGAGGACGGGACACTGCATACATAAGGGGCACTGAAGCTTTCTTT. The full variable domain, rest sourced from reference TRBV19 and TRBJ1-1, is DGGITQSPKYLFRKEGQNVTLSCEQNLNHDAMYWYRQDPGQGLRLIYYSQIVNDFQKGDIAEGYSVSREKKESFPLTVTSAQKNPTAFYLCASSGGRDTAYIRGTEAFFGQGTRLTVV.

V gene TRBV27 combines with J gene TRBJ1-1; D possibly corresponds to TRBD1 (5 bases). Trimming pared 8 bases from V and 2 bases from J, leaving 15 bases between. Germline-derived CDR1 and CDR2 are MNHEY and SMNVEV (reference sequence). This CDR3 spans 14 amino acids. CDR3 amino acids: CASAFWGTNTEAFF. The CDR3 bases are TGTGCCAGCGCTTTTTGGGGGACTAACACTGAAGCTTTCTTT.

This clone was seen once. The J gene is TRBJ1-5, the V gene TRBV28; D not resolved. V lost 3 bases and J 5 bases, leaving 14 bases between the germline ends. CDR3 length: 15 amino acids. The V gene's germline CDR1 is MDHEN and CDR2 SYDVKM. The CDR3 reads CASSLLPLRDQPQHF. In DNA, the CDR3 is TGTGCCAGCAGTTTGCTCCCGTTGCGTGATCAGCCCCAGCATTTT.

The chain links TRBV5-1 to TRBJ2-5; no definite D call. V dropped 4 bases and J dropped 8 bases, with 18 bases sitting between them. The CDR3 has 14 amino acids. Germline CDR1 reads SGHRS; CDR2 reads YFSETQ. Here the CDR3 DNA reads TGCGCCAGCAGCCCCATCGGTGAGGTCGTAACCCAGTACTTC. Translating gives CASSPIGEVVTQYF.

CDR3 sequence: CASSFFVSTDNEQFF. In DNA, the CDR3 is TGTGCCAGCAGCTTTTTTGTTTCCACGGACAATGAGCAGTTCTTC. The chain uses TRBV5-4 and TRBJ2-1; the D is unclear. Germline CDR1 reads SGHNT; CDR2 reads YYREEE (reference sequence). This CDR3 contains 15 residues. V was trimmed by 2 bases and J by 5 bases, leaving 14 bases between them.

The rearrangement uses TRBV19 and TRBJ2-2; D is undetermined. The CDR3 sequence is 16 residues long. Germline-derived CDR1 and CDR2 are LNHDA and SQIVND (reference sequence). V was shortened by 1 base and J by 1 base, with 10 bases between the two germline ends. The CDR3 DNA is TGTGCCAGTAGTATAGGGGCTATCCGGAACACCGGGGAGCTGTTTTTT. This gives the protein CASSIGAIRNTGELFF.

The chain has TRBV6-5 and TRBJ2-1, with 10 bases matching TRBD2. The CDR3 length is 15 residues. The germline V gene encodes CDR1 MNHEY and CDR2 SVGAGI. The junction had 9 bases not matched to a gene; V was cut back by 5 bases and J by 8 bases. CDR3 coding DNA: TGTGCCAGCAGTAAGCTCGGGACTAGCGCTTATGAGCAGTTCTTC. Protein product: CASSKLGTSAYEQFF.

This chain uses TRBV4-1 with TRBJ1-2; the D is unclear. The CDR3 loop spans 14 amino acids. Germline CDR1 MGHRA, CDR2 YSYEKL. Trimming stripped 0 bases from V and 6 bases from J, with 11 bases between. CDR3 protein: CASSQEEGLHGYTF. The CDR3 region has the DNA TGCGCCAGCAGCCAAGAAGAGGGTTTGCATGGCTACACCTTC.

V gene TRBV5-1 combines with J gene TRBJ2-1; no clear D. Germline-derived CDR1 and CDR2 are SGHRS and YFSETQ. The CDR3 is made up of 15 amino acids. V was pared by 0 bases and J by 2 bases, with 9 bases between. The CDR3 protein is CASSLDSLAYNEQFF. The CDR3 DNA follows: TGCGCCAGCAGCTTGGATAGTTTAGCCTACAATGAGCAGTTCTTC. Full variable domain (outside the CDR3, taken from reference TRBV5-1 and TRBJ2-1): KAGVTQTPRYLIKTRGQQVTLSCSPISGHRSVSWYQQTPGQGLQFLFEYFSETQRNKGNFPGRFSGRQFSNSRSEMNVSTLELGDSALYLCASSLDSLAYNEQFFGPGTRLTVL.